This TCR beta chain was recovered during a study of cytomegalovirus exposure and HLA in healthy donors. Only a few counts were recorded for this clone. Its antigen remains unknown. Study findings and constraints: Reports described diagnosis of cytomegalovirus status by the classifier as highly specific and sensitive.

Trimming cost V 3 bases and J 6 bases; bases outside gene matches: 10. The CDR3 is 15 residues long. Germline CDR1 LNHNV, CDR2 YYDKDF (reference sequence). The primer mix had 60 Vbeta and 13 Jbeta primers. The method was immunoSEQ multiplex PCR; TCRdb's version includes in-frame clones alone and lacks a portion of them. The data hold around 150,000 clones, with around 79% observed a single time. V usage is TRBV15 and J usage is TRBJ1-1; 7 bases align to TRBD1. The sequence was collected from a man aged 45-65 years in good health and CMV-seropositive. Material for sequencing was PBMCs. The CDR3 is CATSRWTGVASEAFF. In nucleotides, the CDR3 is TGTGCCACCAGCAGGTGGACAGGCGTCGCATCTGAAGCTTTCTTT.